The 26 T cell receptor beta chains below come from one sample, sequenced in a study of T cell clones after liver transplantation. Libraries were prepared by immunoSEQ multiplex PCR; TCRdb keeps only in-frame clonotypes and omits some of them. Of 55,000 to 75,000 clones listed, approximately 70% are singletons. The material sequenced was CD4+ T cells from blood, taken at the roughly 16-month timepoint. The receptor set was obtained from a human patient who received a liver transplant. Some of the T cells might come from the graft donor.

By sample share, this clone is medium-sized. The V gene is TRBV7-2, the J gene TRBJ2-1; 8 bases are shared with TRBD2. This CDR3 is 15 amino acids long. CDR1 is SGHTA and CDR2 is FQGNSA in the germline V gene. With V trimmed by 1 base and J by 4 bases, 3 bases remained unmatched. CDR3 protein: CASSLGAGGYNEQFF. The DNA of the CDR3 is TGTGCCAGCAGCTTAGGGGCGGGAGGATACAATGAGCAGTTCTTC. Using reference TRBV7-2 and TRBJ2-1 for the parts outside the CDR3, the full variable domain is GAGVSQSPSNKVTEKGKDVELRCDPISGHTALYWYRQSLGQGLEFLIYFQGNSAPDKSGLPSDRFSAERTGGSVSTLTIQRTQQEDSAVYLCASSLGAGGYNEQFFGPGTRLTVL.

This chain's CDR3 is CASSVRQDGNGYTF. As DNA, the CDR3 is TGTGCCAGCAGTGTCCGGCAGGATGGGAATGGCTACACCTTC. This sequence joins TRBV2 and TRBJ1-2; the D is unclear. Trimming pared 4 bases from V and 6 bases from J, leaving 15 bases between. The germline V gene encodes CDR1 SNHLY and CDR2 FYNNEI. The CDR3 sequence is 14 residues long. Complete variable domain (other parts from reference TRBV2 and TRBJ1-2): EPEVTQTPSHQVTQMGQEVILRCVPISNHLYFYWYRQILGQKVEFLVSFYNNEISEKSEIFDDQFSVERPDGSNFTLKIRSTKLEDSAMYFCASSVRQDGNGYTFGSGTRLTVV.

This clone came up a few times. This sample includes further DNA sequences coding for the same CDR3. The chain carries TRBV2 and TRBJ2-5, with TRBD2 matching over 7 bases. Per the germline V gene, CDR1 is SNHLY and CDR2 is FYNNEI. The V and J ends lost 7 bases and 4 bases, in that order; junction bases with no gene match: 9. The CDR3 extends over 14 amino acids. CDR3 bases: TGTGCCAGCACCTCGGGGGGAGGAGGAGAGACCCAGTACTTC. The encoded protein is CASTSGGGGETQYF.

This chain links TRBV30 with TRBJ2-4; D may be TRBD1 (6 bases). The germline V gene encodes CDR1 GTSNPN and CDR2 SVGIG (reference sequence). This CDR3 comprises 13 residues. Trimming removed 5 bases at V and 9 bases at J, with 17 bases between. In DNA form, the CDR3 reads TGTGCCTGGGAACAGGGCTGGTTGGGCATTCAGTACTTC. Translating it yields CAWEQGWLGIQYF.

Of note for this clone: Sequence at one end of the junction differs from germline and may be a read error. This chain links TRBV27 with TRBJ2-3; D may match TRBD1 or TRBD2 (6 bases each). The germline CDR1 and CDR2 sequences are MNHEY and SMNVEV (reference sequence). The CDR3 covers 14 residues. CDR3 DNA: TGTGCCACCAGTTGGAGGGGGGGCACAGATACGCAGTATTTT. It codes for CATSWRGGTDTQYF.

This chain connects TRBV18 to TRBJ2-5; no clear D gene. The CDR3 contains 17 residues. Between the trimmed V and J ends, which lost 2 bases and 3 bases, there was a span of 19 bases. Germline V gene lookup returns CDR1 KGHSH and CDR2 LQKENI. For the CDR3, the DNA is TGTGCCAGCTCACCAAAGGAGAAGGCATCTCCGGAAGAGACCCAGTACTTC. This encodes CASSPKEKASPEETQYF.

The rearrangement uses TRBV7-2 and TRBJ1-2, with TRBD1 matching 7 bases. With V trimmed by 1 base and J by 6 bases, 5 bases remained unmatched. This CDR3 is 14 amino acids long. Germline values: CDR1 SGHTA, CDR2 FQGNSA. The CDR3 sequence is CASSLDDRENGYTF. For the CDR3, the DNA is TGTGCCAGCAGCTTAGATGACAGGGAGAATGGCTACACCTTC.

The rearrangement links TRBV11-3 to TRBJ2-7; D is unresolved. The CDR3 contains 13 residues. From germline, CDR1 is SGHNT and CDR2 YENEEA. The ends were cut back, 1 base at V and 3 bases at J, with 7 bases in the middle. In nucleotides, the CDR3 is TGTGCCAGCAGCTTAGGGGCAGGCTACGAGCAGTACGTC. Translated: CASSLGAGYEQYV.

Remarks on this clone: At one boundary the junction diverges from the germline segment, which might be a read error. This chain connects TRBV2 to TRBJ1-5; TRBD1 is a possible D gene (5 bases). The CDR3 totals 12 residues. Germline V lookup: CDR1 SNHLY, CDR2 FYNNEI. CDR3 bases: TGCGCCAGCAGGTCAGGGATTCAGCCCCAGCATTTT. This sequence encodes CASRSGIQPQHF.

This chain connects TRBV6-1 to TRBJ2-1; a weak D match, TRBD1 (6 bases). Trimming stripped 7 bases from V and 1 base from J, with 14 bases between. Germline V gene sequence: CDR1 MNHNS, CDR2 SASEGT. The CDR3 is 15 residues long. This CDR3 reads CASKEVGQSYNEQFF. The CDR3 nucleotides are TGTGCCAGCAAAGAAGTTGGACAGTCCTACAATGAGCAGTTCTTC.

This clone was detected only a few times. The V call is TRBV19, the J call TRBJ1-2; a weak D match, TRBD1 (5 bases). Trimming took off 5 bases at V and 2 bases at J, with 12 bases between the two ends. The CDR3 covers 14 residues. Germline V gives CDR1 LNHDA, CDR2 SQIVND (reference sequence). CDR3 sequence: CASSPRGDNYGYTF. CDR3 sequence (DNA): TGTGCCAGTAGTCCCCGGGGGGACAACTATGGCTACACCTTC.

This sequence joins TRBV6-5 and TRBJ2-7; D is tentatively TRBD1 or TRBD2 (5 bases each). V was clipped by 4 bases and J by 7 bases, with 8 bases between them. CDR3 size: 11 residues. Germline CDR1 MNHEY, CDR2 SVGAGI. CDR3 nucleotide sequence: TGTGCCAGCAGTTCGGGGCGGGAGCAGTACGTC. It is translated as CASSSGREQYV.

The sample holds one count of this clone. The genes are TRBV2 and TRBJ2-7; no definite D call. The CDR3 runs to 11 residues. V was clipped by 7 bases and J by 6 bases, with 10 bases between them. CDR1 and CDR2 (germline): SNHLY, FYNNEI. The CDR3 spells CASIYGSEQYF. In nucleotides, the CDR3 is TGTGCCAGCATCTACGGTTCCGAGCAGTACTTC.

V is TRBV15 and J is TRBJ2-3; 8 nucleotides agree with TRBD2. V was clipped by 4 bases and J by 5 bases; unmatched bases: 14. The CDR3 consists of 17 residues. Germline V lookup: CDR1 LNHNV, CDR2 YYDKDF (reference sequence). The CDR3 here is CATSTGVRAGGQDTQYF. CDR3 sequence (DNA): TGTGCCACCAGCACTGGGGTGAGGGCGGGAGGTCAAGATACGCAGTATTTT.

This clone was detected a few times. The chain employs TRBV6-5 and TRBJ1-5, with D perhaps matching TRBD1 (5 bases). The CDR3 loop spans 13 amino acids. The germline CDR1 and CDR2 sequences are MNHEY and SVGAGI. V was clipped by 4 bases and J by 5 bases, with 9 bases between them. CDR3 nucleotides: TGTGCCAGCAGTTCTGAAGGGGATCAGCCCCAGCATTTT. The encoded protein is CASSSEGDQPQHF.

This chain uses TRBV19 with TRBJ2-3, with D uncertain. Between the trimmed V and J ends, which lost 3 bases and 1 base, there was a span of 14 bases. The germline CDR1 and CDR2 sequences are LNHDA and SQIVND (reference sequence). CDR3 length equals 16 residues. Here the CDR3 reads CASSIARSPGTDTQYF. The CDR3 DNA reads as TGTGCCAGTAGTATCGCGCGATCACCGGGCACAGATACGCAGTATTTT. The full variable domain, with the rest looked up from reference TRBV19 and TRBJ2-3, is DGGITQSPKYLFRKEGQNVTLSCEQNLNHDAMYWYRQDPGQGLRLIYYSQIVNDFQKGDIAEGYSVSREKKESFPLTVTSAQKNPTAFYLCASSIARSPGTDTQYFGPGTRLTVL.

The chain uses TRBV7-2 and TRBJ2-2, with D possibly matching TRBD2 (6 bases). The CDR3 totals 14 residues. Between the trimmed V and J ends, which lost 1 base and 5 bases, there was a span of 8 bases. Germline CDR1 SGHTA, CDR2 FQGNSA. The CDR3 DNA follows: TGTGCCAGCAGCTTAGTCCGGGGGACCGGGGAGCTGTTTTTT. Translating it yields CASSLVRGTGELFF. The full variable domain, its missing parts supplied by reference TRBV7-2 and TRBJ2-2, is GAGVSQSPSNKVTEKGKDVELRCDPISGHTALYWYRQSLGQGLEFLIYFQGNSAPDKSGLPSDRFSAERTGGSVSTLTIQRTQQEDSAVYLCASSLVRGTGELFFGEGSRLTVL.

This chain connects TRBV6-5 to TRBJ2-1; D might be TRBD2 (6 bases). Germline-derived CDR1 and CDR2 are MNHEY and SVGAGI. The CDR3 extends over 16 amino acids. The V gene lost 5 bases and the J gene lost 5 bases, with 19 bases spanning the gap. The CDR3 region is CASSNWMGGLNNEQFF. The CDR3 DNA reads as TGTGCCAGCAGTAACTGGATGGGAGGTTTAAACAATGAGCAGTTCTTC.

This chain links TRBV28 with TRBJ2-1; D might be TRBD1 (5 bases). The germline V and J ends were trimmed by 10 bases and 5 bases, with 15 bases remaining between them. This CDR3 region has 13 residues. Germline V gene lookup returns CDR1 MDHEN and CDR2 SYDVKM. CDR3 amino acids: CATQGSRHNEQFF. DNA for the CDR3: TGTGCCACTCAGGGTTCCCGGCACAATGAGCAGTTCTTC. Full variable domain (outside the CDR3, taken from reference TRBV28 and TRBJ2-1): DVKVTQSSRYLVKRTGEKVFLECVQDMDHENMFWYRQDPGLGLRLIYFSYDVKMKEKGDIPEGYSVSREKKERFSLILESASTNQTSMYLCATQGSRHNEQFFGPGTRLTVL.

In this sample, this clone turned up a few times. The chain couples TRBV7-9 to TRBJ2-5; D unclear. V lost 3 bases to trimming and J lost 1 base, with 9 bases between them. This CDR3 contains 14 residues. Germline CDR1 SEHNR, CDR2 FQNEAQ (reference sequence). In nucleotides, the CDR3 is TGTGCCAGCAGCTTCCTTGGCAGCCAAGAGACCCAGTACTTC. This translates into CASSFLGSQETQYF.

This clone was observed once. The CDR3 DNA is TGTGCCAGCAGTCCCGGACAGGGCCGGAATGAGCAGTTCTTC. It specifies CASSPGQGRNEQFF. The genes are TRBV27 and TRBJ2-1; TRBD1 agrees at 8 bases. The germline V gene has CDR1 MNHEY and CDR2 SMNVEV (reference sequence). CDR3 length: 14 residues. V was clipped by 5 bases and J by 7 bases; unmatched bases: 7.

CDR3 in DNA: TGTGCCAGCATCGGGGGGAGCTCCTACGAGCAGTACGTC. Its translation is CASIGGSSYEQYV. This sequence joins TRBV28 and TRBJ2-7, with 7 bases that match TRBD2. CDR3 length: 13 residues. From germline, CDR1 is MDHEN and CDR2 SYDVKM. V was pared by 7 bases and J by 0 bases, with 3 bases of the junction left unmatched.

This chain connects TRBV5-8 to TRBJ2-2; 7 nucleotides align to TRBD1. V lost 4 bases and J lost 0; bases outside the gene matches: 3. CDR1 and CDR2 (germline): SGHTS, YDEGEE. The CDR3 covers 15 residues. The CDR3 sequence: CASSRDRANTGELFF. CDR3 bases: TGTGCCAGCAGCCGGGACAGAGCGAACACCGGGGAGCTGTTTTTT.

This clone has a handful of counts. The J gene is TRBJ1-3, the V gene TRBV11-3; a weak D match, TRBD1 (6 bases). The CDR3 sequence is 15 residues long. V dropped 2 bases and J dropped 0 bases, with 8 bases sitting between them. Germline V gene lookup returns CDR1 SGHNT and CDR2 YENEEA. This CDR3 is CASSLRQASGNTIYF. As DNA, the CDR3 is TGTGCCAGCAGCTTAAGACAGGCCTCTGGAAACACCATATATTTT.

This clone was observed a handful of times. V is TRBV5-6 and J is TRBJ2-2; D assignment may be TRBD1 or TRBD2 (5 bases each). There are 16 residues in the CDR3. Germline V gene data show CDR1 as SGHDT and CDR2 as YYEEEE. Trimming pared 3 bases from V and 0 bases from J, leaving 12 bases between. CDR3 DNA sequence: TGTGCCAGCAGCTCGCTGGGACCCACGAACACCGGGGAGCTGTTTTTT. Its translation: CASSSLGPTNTGELFF. The entire variable domain, with the rest obtained from reference TRBV5-6 and TRBJ2-2, is as follows: DAGVTQSPTHLIKTRGQQVTLRCSPKSGHDTVSWYQQALGQGPQFIFQYYEEEERQRGNFPDRFSGHQFPNYSSELNVNALLLGDSALYLCASSSLGPTNTGELFFGEGSRLTVL.

V is TRBV9 and J is TRBJ1-1; D unclear. Trimming left V 0 bases short and J 5 bases short, with 8 bases between. The CDR3 runs to 13 residues. Germline CDR1 SGDLS, CDR2 YYNGEE. CDR3 coding DNA: TGTGCCAGCAGCGTAGCGAGTGCGACTGAAGCTTTCTTT. It is translated as CASSVASATEAFF.